Each of the 31 T cell receptor beta chains below was sequenced from the same sample in a study of blood T cell repertoires in COVID-19. Profiling relied on immunoSEQ multiplex PCR, and the TCRdb table lists in-frame clones only, not all of them. Of some 130,000 clones in the sample, 88% are singletons; the top ten hold about a tenth. The sequenced sample consisted of peripheral blood. These receptors originate from a man in his fifties or sixties with acute or convalescent COVID-19.

V usage is TRBV7-2 and J usage is TRBJ2-7; tentatively, D is TRBD1 (6 bases). Trimming removed 2 bases at V and 3 bases at J, with 11 bases between. The CDR3 spans 14 residues. Germline V gives CDR1 SGHTA, CDR2 FQGNSA. CDR3 coding DNA: TGTGCCAGCAGCTTAAGGGGGACGGTCTACGAGCAGTACTTC. It is translated as CASSLRGTVYEQYF.

The rearrangement joins TRBV9 to TRBJ2-1; 9 positions match TRBD1. CDR1 is SGDLS and CDR2 is YYNGEE in the germline V gene. CDR3 size: 15 residues. J gave up 4 bases and V 0 bases, and 2 bases lay outside the gene matches. DNA for the CDR3: TGTGCCAGCAGCGTAGGGACAGGGGAATACAATGAGCAGTTCTTC. This encodes CASSVGTGEYNEQFF. Looking up the rest from reference TRBV9 and TRBJ2-1 gives the full variable domain: DSGVTQTPKHLITATGQRVTLRCSPRSGDLSVYWYQQSLDQGLQFLIQYYNGEERAKGNILERFSAQQFPDLHSELNLSSLELGDSALYFCASSVGTGEYNEQFFGPGTRLTVL.

The chain combines TRBV19 with TRBJ1-3; D may be TRBD1 (5 bases). This CDR3 spans 16 amino acids. The germline V and J ends were trimmed by 6 bases and 5 bases, with 20 bases remaining between them. Germline V gene sequence: CDR1 LNHDA, CDR2 SQIVND (reference sequence). The CDR3 DNA sequence: TGTGCCAGTAGCACTCTCGGGCAGGGTAACCGAAACACCATATATTTT. The encoded protein is CASSTLGQGNRNTIYF. The whole variable domain, remainder taken from reference TRBV19 and TRBJ1-3, is DGGITQSPKYLFRKEGQNVTLSCEQNLNHDAMYWYRQDPGQGLRLIYYSQIVNDFQKGDIAEGYSVSREKKESFPLTVTSAQKNPTAFYLCASSTLGQGNRNTIYFGEGSWLTVV.

The gene calls are TRBV2 and TRBJ2-5; 9 bases agree with TRBD2. From germline, CDR1 is SNHLY and CDR2 FYNNEI. The CDR3 spans 16 residues. V shed 9 bases, J shed 4 bases, and the junction held 15 bases outside the gene matches. In DNA form, the CDR3 reads TGTGCCAGTAGCCCGATCCCCGCGGGGGGGCGAGAGACCCAGTACTTC. Translating it yields CASSPIPAGGRETQYF.

This chain uses TRBV7-2 with TRBJ2-7; D is possibly TRBD2 (5 bases). Germline-derived CDR1 and CDR2 are SGHTA and FQGNSA. The CDR3 has 13 residues. V was shortened by 2 bases and J by 6 bases, with 11 bases between the two germline ends. CDR3 loop: CASSLRRLAEQYF. CDR3 in DNA: TGTGCCAGCAGCTTAAGGAGGCTCGCCGAGCAGTACTTC.

The count of this clone is one. This chain uses TRBV7-9 with TRBJ1-3; TRBD1 matches at 7 bases. The V segment lost 6 bases and the J segment 7 bases; nucleotides outside the gene matches: 6. The CDR3 loop spans 13 amino acids. CDR1 SEHNR and CDR2 FQNEAQ come from the germline V gene (reference sequence). The chain's CDR3 is CASRDRFSNTIYF. CDR3 coding DNA: TGTGCCAGCAGGGACAGGTTCTCGAACACCATATATTTT.

This clone has just a few counts. The J gene is TRBJ2-4, the V gene TRBV4-1, with TRBD1 matching 8 bases. The CDR3 runs 16 residues. With 6 bases clipped from V and 6 bases from J, the junction kept 13 bases outside the gene matches. The germline CDR1 and CDR2 sequences are MGHRA and YSYEKL. The CDR3 DNA reads TGCGCCAGCAGTCTACAGTCAACAGGGGGAGTAAACATTCAGTACTTC. It codes for CASSLQSTGGVNIQYF.

This chain joins TRBV18 and TRBJ1-1; tentative D call: TRBD1 (6 bases). This CDR3 is built from 14 residues. V lost 5 bases, J lost 6 bases, and 16 bases lay in between. Germline V CDR1 and CDR2: KGHSH, LQKENI. The CDR3 nucleotides are TGTGCCAGCTCAGGGGGGGCTGGGAGCTCTGAAGCTTTCTTT. Its protein is CASSGGAGSSEAFF. Drawing the rest from reference TRBV18 and TRBJ1-1, the complete variable domain is NAGVMQNPRHLVRRRGQEARLRCSPMKGHSHVYWYRQLPEEGLKFMVYLQKENIIDESGMPKERFSAEFPKEGPSILRIQQVVRGDSAAYFCASSGGAGSSEAFFGQGTRLTVV.

V and J are TRBV19 and TRBJ1-3; 9 bases are shared with TRBD1. Germline lookup yields CDR1 LNHDA and CDR2 SQIVND (reference sequence). The V segment lost 6 bases and the J segment 1 base; nucleotides outside the gene matches: 4. CDR3 length: 15 residues. CDR3 sequence: CASREDRGSGNTIYF. The CDR3 coding sequence is TGTGCCAGTAGAGAAGACAGGGGGTCTGGAAACACCATATATTTT.

The chain uses TRBV9 and TRBJ1-1, with D unresolved. The CDR3 runs 13 residues. Trimming stripped 1 base from V and 0 bases from J, with 4 bases between. CDR1 and CDR2 from the germline V gene are SGDLS and YYNGEE. CDR3 sequence reads: CASSVSMNTEAFF. The DNA of the CDR3 is TGTGCCAGCAGCGTATCAATGAACACTGAAGCTTTCTTT.

The V and J genes are TRBV6-4 and TRBJ2-1; the D gene is possibly TRBD2 (6 bases). CDR3 length equals 15 residues. Germline-derived CDR1 and CDR2 are MRHNA and SNTAGT. V was clipped by 2 bases and J by 1 base, with 9 bases between them. The DNA of the CDR3 is TGTGCCAGCAGTGACCGGGGGAGGTCCTACAATGAGCAGTTCTTC. This gives the protein CASSDRGRSYNEQFF.

The rearrangement uses TRBV4-1 and TRBJ2-2; TRBD2 matches 8 bases. Trimming removed 2 bases from V and 6 bases from J; junction bases left unmatched: 8. Germline lookup yields CDR1 MGHRA and CDR2 YSYEKL. This CDR3 has 16 residues. CDR3: CASSQKGPGGAGELFF. Here the CDR3 DNA reads TGCGCCAGCAGCCAAAAGGGCCCGGGGGGGGCCGGGGAGCTGTTTTTT.

The chain carries TRBV19 and TRBJ2-7; 8 bases match TRBD2. Germline V gene data show CDR1 as LNHDA and CDR2 as SQIVND (reference sequence). V was pared by 6 bases and J by 0 bases, with 7 bases of the junction left unmatched. The CDR3 contains 15 residues. CDR3 sequence: CASRDLAGNSYEQYF. The CDR3 DNA is TGTGCCAGTAGGGACTTAGCGGGAAACTCCTACGAGCAGTACTTC.

CDR3 sequence (DNA): TGTGCCAGTCGGGCGGGGGGTCCCACTGAAGCTTTCTTT. Its protein is CASRAGGPTEAFF. The J gene is TRBJ1-1, the V gene TRBV19; TRBD1 might be the D (5 bases). The CDR3 loop spans 13 amino acids. CDR1 is LNHDA, CDR2 SQIVND, per germline (reference sequence). The ends were cut back, 8 bases at V and 4 bases at J, with 14 bases in the middle.

J is TRBJ2-7 and V is TRBV2; TRBD1 agrees at 8 bases. J gave up 6 bases and V 7 bases, and 8 bases lay outside the gene matches. The CDR3 has 13 amino acids. Germline CDR1 is SNHLY and CDR2 is FYNNEI. CDR3 amino acids: CASTKDRAAEQYF. The DNA of the CDR3 is TGTGCCAGCACCAAGGACAGGGCGGCCGAGCAGTACTTC. The full variable domain, in which reference TRBV2 and TRBJ2-7 provide the parts outside the CDR3, is EPEVTQTPSHQVTQMGQEVILRCVPISNHLYFYWYRQILGQKVEFLVSFYNNEISEKSEIFDDQFSVERPDGSNFTLKIRSTKLEDSAMYFCASTKDRAAEQYFGPGTRLTVT.

In this sample, this clone turned up once. V usage is TRBV5-4 and J usage is TRBJ1-1, with D possibly matching TRBD1 (6 bases). Germline loops: CDR1 SGHNT, CDR2 YYREEE (reference sequence). The V end was cut by 0 bases, the J end by 8 bases, with 11 bases between. The CDR3 is 13 residues long. The CDR3: CASSLAADREAFF. CDR3 DNA: TGTGCCAGCAGCTTGGCCGCAGACAGGGAAGCTTTCTTT. Drawing the rest from reference TRBV5-4 and TRBJ1-1, the complete variable domain is ETGVTQSPTHLIKTRGQQVTLRCSSQSGHNTVSWYQQALGQGPQFIFQYYREEENGRGNFPPRFSGLQFPNYSSELNVNALELDDSALYLCASSLAADREAFFGQGTRLTVV.

Turning to this clone: One end of the junction is discordant with germline, which a read error may explain. J is TRBJ1-1 and V is TRBV5-4, with D perhaps matching TRBD1 (5 bases). The CDR3 consists of 15 residues. Germline CDR1 reads SGHNT; CDR2 reads YYREEE (reference sequence). The CDR3 DNA is TGTGCCACCAGCTTGGGGGGGGGATTGGGCACTGAAGCTTTCTTT. It codes for CATSLGGGLGTEAFF.

The chain couples TRBV2 to TRBJ1-2; 7 bases map to TRBD1. Germline CDR1 and CDR2: SNHLY and FYNNEI. This CDR3 comprises 14 residues. J was trimmed by 7 bases and V by 5 bases; bases with no gene match: 10. The CDR3 protein is CASSPQTGRTGYTF. The CDR3, as DNA: TGTGCCAGCAGTCCCCAGACAGGGAGAACTGGCTACACCTTC. The variable domain in full, with the rest retrieved from reference TRBV2 and TRBJ1-2, is EPEVTQTPSHQVTQMGQEVILRCVPISNHLYFYWYRQILGQKVEFLVSFYNNEISEKSEIFDDQFSVERPDGSNFTLKIRSTKLEDSAMYFCASSPQTGRTGYTFGSGTRLTVV.

There are a few counts of this clone. The CDR3 loop reads CASSLGLAGAGYEQYF. DNA of the CDR3: TGTGCCAGCAGCTTAGGACTAGCAGGAGCGGGGTACGAGCAGTACTTC. This chain connects TRBV7-2 to TRBJ2-7; 7 bases are a match to TRBD2. The ends lost 1 base at V and 4 bases at J; junction bases unmatched: 10. The CDR3 covers 16 residues. Per the germline V gene, CDR1 is SGHTA and CDR2 is FQGNSA.

The rearrangement links TRBV7-2 to TRBJ2-5; D is uncertain. Germline-derived CDR1 and CDR2 are SGHTA and FQGNSA. V lost 1 base to trimming and J lost 5 bases, with 11 bases between them. This CDR3 has 14 amino acids. As DNA, the CDR3 is TGTGCCAGCAGCTTAGAAGTAAACTCCGAGACCCAGTACTTC. Translation: CASSLEVNSETQYF.

The chain recombines TRBV6-5 with TRBJ1-2, with D possibly matching TRBD1 (6 bases). V was pared by 4 bases and J by 5 bases, with 20 bases between. Germline CDR1 MNHEY, CDR2 SVGAGI. This CDR3 contains 16 residues. Written as DNA, the CDR3 is TGTGCCAGCAGTTTACGGGGGGCTGGGATAGAGTATGGCTACACCTTC. Protein sequence: CASSLRGAGIEYGYTF.

This chain connects TRBV7-6 to TRBJ2-7; 11 nucleotides match TRBD2. Germline CDR1 reads SGHVS; CDR2 reads FNYEAQ. The CDR3 is 18 amino acids. V shed 5 bases and J 3 bases; nucleotides not matched to a gene: 15. The CDR3 reads CASSTPSGTSGFNYEQYF. The DNA of the CDR3 is TGTGCCAGCAGCACCCCCTCCGGGACTAGCGGCTTCAACTACGAGCAGTACTTC.

This clone was picked up one time. The J gene is TRBJ2-3, the V gene TRBV5-4, with D tentatively TRBD2 (7 bases). The CDR3 covers 16 residues. V was clipped by 4 bases and J by 4 bases, with 19 bases between them. CDR1 and CDR2 from the germline V gene are SGHNT and YYREEE (reference sequence). The CDR3 DNA reads as TGTGCCAGCAGCCTAGGGGGGGCGAGAAGCGCAGATACGCAGTATTTT. This gives the protein CASSLGGARSADTQYF.

A single count supports this clone. The chain joins TRBV11-2 to TRBJ1-2, with D tentatively TRBD1 (5 bases). CDR1 SGHAT and CDR2 FQNNGV come from the germline V gene. The CDR3 loop spans 13 amino acids. V lost 5 bases and J lost 3, with 10 bases in between. The CDR3 protein is CASSVQVYYGYTF. In DNA, the CDR3 is TGTGCCAGCAGCGTACAGGTCTACTATGGCTACACCTTC.

The chain recombines TRBV13 with TRBJ2-1; possible D gene TRBD2, 5 bases. The CDR3 extends over 14 amino acids. Germline CDR1 and CDR2: PRHDT and FYEKMQ (reference sequence). The V and J ends lost 8 bases and 5 bases respectively, with 16 bases between them. CDR3 DNA sequence: TGTGCCAGCGGCGTGACGGGGTCTCACAATGAGCAGTTCTTC. Protein: CASGVTGSHNEQFF.

V usage is TRBV2 and J usage is TRBJ2-7, with a weak D call TRBD1 (5 bases). Germline CDR1 SNHLY, CDR2 FYNNEI. This CDR3 contains 12 residues. V was trimmed by 8 bases and J by 2 bases, leaving 10 bases between them. In DNA form, the CDR3 reads TGTGCCAGCCGACAGAGCACCTACGAGCAGTACTTC. It is translated as CASRQSTYEQYF. Supplemented by reference TRBV2 and TRBJ2-7, the full variable domain reads EPEVTQTPSHQVTQMGQEVILRCVPISNHLYFYWYRQILGQKVEFLVSFYNNEISEKSEIFDDQFSVERPDGSNFTLKIRSTKLEDSAMYFCASRQSTYEQYFGPGTRLTVT.

The rearrangement links TRBV18 to TRBJ1-1; D remains unclear. The germline V and J ends were trimmed by 3 bases and 6 bases, with 14 bases remaining between them. Germline CDR1 and CDR2: KGHSH and LQKENI. There are 14 residues in the CDR3. As DNA, the CDR3 is TGTGCCAGCTCACCCTACCTAACGGGGTCTGAAGCTTTCTTT. It specifies CASSPYLTGSEAFF.

The chain couples TRBV18 to TRBJ2-5; D remains unclear. Looked up from germline, CDR1 is KGHSH and CDR2 is LQKENI. Trimming shortened V by 5 bases and J by 2 bases, and 12 bases separated the two germline ends. The length of the CDR3 is 14 residues. The CDR3 region has the DNA TGTGCCAGCTCATGGGCCTACGCTCAAGAGACCCAGTACTTC. It yields the protein CASSWAYAQETQYF.

This clone was recorded only once. This rearrangement joins TRBV19 to TRBJ1-1; 12 bases align to TRBD1. The trim removed 8 bases at V and 6 bases at J, leaving 13 bases unmatched. Germline V lookup: CDR1 LNHDA, CDR2 SQIVND (reference sequence). This CDR3 spans 16 amino acids. The CDR3 spells CASVKGAGQGASEAFF. Written as DNA, the CDR3 is TGTGCCAGTGTCAAGGGGGCGGGACAGGGGGCCTCTGAAGCTTTCTTT.

This chain joins TRBV29-1 and TRBJ2-1, with 12 bases matching TRBD1. This CDR3 has 13 amino acids. With 3 bases clipped from V and 14 bases from J, the junction kept 8 bases outside the gene matches. Germline CDR1 is SQVTM and CDR2 is ANQGSEA. The CDR3 region is CSVEGQGALGEFF. The CDR3 DNA sequence: TGCAGCGTTGAGGGACAGGGGGCGCTGGGTGAGTTCTTC.

This chain joins TRBV5-5 and TRBJ1-3; D unresolved. The germline CDR1 and CDR2 sequences are SGHKS and YYEKEE (reference sequence). V lost 4 bases to trimming and J lost 0 bases, with 11 bases between them. This CDR3 is 15 amino acids long. CDR3 DNA: TGTGCCAGCAGCCTGGCGAGTAACTCTGGAAACACCATATATTTT. Amino acids: CASSLASNSGNTIYF.